A selection of T cell receptor beta chains follows, all from one sample in a study of T cells after somatic rescue of genetic block. Some clones are missing from TCRdb's copy, which holds only in-frame ones; the method was immunoSEQ multiplex PCR. The sample consists of some 10,000 clones, 74% of them appearing once. Material for sequencing was peripheral blood mononuclear cells (PBMCs). The receptors were sampled from a boy younger than 18. Both conserved end residues are part of each CDR3. The D gene is left open where the match is weak. Where a row states a size, it is once, few, many or the class of an expanded clone; other rows omit it.

-	-	TRBJ1-2	TRBV5-1	CASSLDLGRGGYTF	TGCGCCAGCAGCTTGGATCTGGGGCGGGGTGGCTACACCTTC
once	TRBD1	TRBJ1-4	TRBV18	CASSPVGQGTTNEKLFF	TGTGCCAGCTCACCGGTGGGACAGGGGACAACTAATGAAAAACTGTTTTTT
-	-	TRBJ1-5	TRBV18	CASSPGSLGPQHF	TGTGCCAGCTCACCAGGGAGCCTCGGGCCCCAGCATTTT
-	TRBD1	TRBJ2-7	TRBV27	CASKRQGNYEQYF	TGTGCCAGCAAGAGACAGGGCAACTACGAGCAGTACTTC
once	TRBD1	TRBJ1-2	TRBV27	CASSHRTGGIYGYTF	TGTGCCAGCAGTCATAGGACAGGCGGAATCTATGGCTACACCTTC
-	-	TRBJ1-4	TRBV25-1	CASSDYHALNEKLFF	TGTGCCAGCAGTGACTATCACGCCCTTAATGAAAAACTGTTTTTT
few	-	TRBJ2-7	TRBV4-1	CASSPRPAGIYEQYF	TGCGCCAGCAGCCCCCGACCAGCTGGAATATACGAGCAGTACTTC
-	-	TRBJ1-2	TRBV5-1	CASSLALRQDGNGYTF	TGCGCCAGCAGCTTGGCCCTCCGACAGGATGGGAATGGCTACACCTTC
-	-	TRBJ2-5	TRBV5-1	CASSLVPRETQYF	TGCGCCAGCAGCTTGGTTCCGAGGGAGACCCAGTACTTC
-	-	TRBJ1-4	TRBV5-6	CASSSLGGPTNEKLFF	TGTGCCAGCAGTTCCCTGGGGGGCCCAACTAATGAAAAACTGTTTTTT
-	-	TRBJ2-2	TRBV5-1	CANRDPQSGELFF	TGCGCCAACCGGGACCCTCAATCCGGGGAGCTGTTTTTT
few	-	TRBJ2-3	TRBV10-3	CAIAERSTDTQYF	TGTGCCATCGCCGAGCGGAGCACAGATACGCAGTATTTT
-	-	TRBJ1-3	TRBV7-2	CASSFYGQPKAGNTIYF	TGTGCCAGCAGCTTCTACGGACAGCCAAAGGCTGGAAACACCATATATTTT
few	-	TRBJ1-5	TRBV6-5	CASSFGGTNQPQHF	TGTGCCAGCAGTTTTGGGGGGACTAATCAGCCCCAGCATTTT
-	-	TRBJ2-7	TRBV11-2	CASSFPGHSYEQYF	TGTGCCAGCAGCTTTCCGGGACACAGCTACGAGCAGTACTTC
-	-	TRBJ1-5	TRBV19	CASMRGQSNQPQHF	TGTGCCAGTATGCGGGGGCAGAGCAATCAGCCCCAGCATTTT
few	TRBD2	TRBJ2-5	TRBV5-1	CASSQGLAGGQETQYF	TGCGCCAGCAGCCAAGGACTAGCGGGGGGGCAAGAGACCCAGTACTTC
-	-	TRBJ2-5	TRBV11-2	CASSLSPAETQYF	TGTGCCAGCAGCTTAAGTCCCGCAGAGACCCAGTACTTC
-	-	TRBJ2-7	TRBV7-9	CASSTVRGGFYYEQYF	TGTGCCAGCAGTACTGTAAGGGGGGGATTCTACTACGAGCAGTACTTC
-	TRBD1	TRBJ2-7	TRBV5-1	CASSLTSGTGASPHYEQYF	TGCGCCAGCAGCTTGACCTCCGGGACAGGGGCCTCCCCTCACTACGAGCAGTACTTC
-	-	TRBJ1-2	TRBV28	CASSLGRGASAGYTF	TGTGCCAGCAGTTTGGGGCGGGGGGCCTCAGCGGGCTACACCTTC
-	-	TRBJ2-7	TRBV7-2	CASSYGTGYEQYF	TGTGCCAGCAGCTACGGTACAGGGTACGAGCAGTACTTC
-	-	TRBJ2-3	TRBV7-9	CASSLSGPTFYTQYF	TGTGCCAGCAGCTTGTCGGGACCAACTTTTTATACGCAGTATTTT
-	-	TRBJ2-1	TRBV7-6	CASSFQGQGGLFF	TGTGCCAGCAGCTTTCAGGGTCAGGGGGGCCTGTTCTTC
-	TRBD1	TRBJ2-7	TRBV5-1	CASRSQGASSQYF	TGCGCCAGCAGGTCACAGGGGGCATCGTCGCAGTACTTC
-	-	TRBJ2-3	TRBV5-1	CASSLGAISSTDTQYF	TGCGCCAGCAGCTTGGGGGCCATCTCTAGCACAGATACGCAGTATTTT
-	-	TRBJ1-5	TRBV28	CASSLFGLSSNQPQHF	TGTGCCAGCAGTTTATTCGGCCTTAGTAGCAATCAGCCCCAGCATTTT
once	-	TRBJ2-1	TRBV13	CASSQQGRQFF	TGTGCCAGCAGCCAACAGGGACGGCAGTTCTTC
-	TRBD2	TRBJ2-5	TRBV10-3	CAISDRTSGAQETQYF	TGTGCCATCAGTGATAGGACTAGCGGGGCCCAAGAGACCCAGTACTTC
-	-	TRBJ2-5	TRBV5-6	CASSFRETQYF	TGTGCCAGCAGCTTTCGAGAGACCCAGTACTTC
-	-	TRBJ2-5	TRBV5-1	CASSLAGETQYF	TGCGCCAGCAGCCTTGCCGGGGAGACCCAGTACTTC
-	TRBD1	TRBJ1-3	TRBV2	CASSGQGLSGNTIYF	TGTGCCAGCAGTGGACAGGGGCTCTCTGGAAACACCATATATTTT
-	TRBD2	TRBJ2-7	TRBV4-2	CASSNRGTSGSEQYF	TGTGCCAGCAGCAATCGGGGGACTAGCGGGAGCGAGCAGTACTTC
once	TRBD1	TRBJ2-5	TRBV27	CASSPTGTGSILIGETQYF	TGTGCCAGCAGTCCGACCGGGACAGGGAGCATCCTCATTGGGGAGACCCAGTACTTC
-	TRBD1	TRBJ2-7	TRBV7-9	CASRLTEGASYGQYF	TGTGCCAGCAGGCTCACCGAGGGGGCCTCCTACGGGCAGTACTTC
-	TRBD1	TRBJ1-2	TRBV28	CASSTQGAGGYTF	TGTGCCAGCAGTACCCAGGGGGCTGGGGGCTACACCTTC
-	-	TRBJ2-7	TRBV19	CASSTGRPSYEQYF	TGTGCCAGTAGTACCGGCCGACCCTCCTACGAGCAGTACTTC
-	TRBD1	TRBJ2-7	TRBV28	CASSPPGQRTYEQYF	TGTGCCAGCAGTCCACCGGGACAGCGCACCTACGAGCAGTACTTC
-	-	TRBJ2-5	TRBV18	CASSPGRFQETQYF	TGTGCCAGCTCCCCCGGGCGGTTCCAAGAGACCCAGTACTTC
few	-	TRBJ2-1	TRBV6-5	CASSSLPGSYNEQFF	TGTGCCAGCAGTTCCCTCCCGGGGTCCTACAATGAGCAGTTCTTC
-	-	TRBJ2-1	TRBV5-1	CASSLAWVPMGYNEQFF	TGCGCCAGCAGCTTGGCCTGGGTCCCGATGGGTTACAATGAGCAGTTCTTC
-	-	TRBJ2-7	TRBV5-6	CASSQLPGLPSYEQYF	TGTGCCAGCAGCCAACTCCCGGGACTCCCCTCCTACGAGCAGTACTTC
-	-	TRBJ2-5	TRBV18	CASSPVSETQYF	TGTGCCAGCTCACCAGTATCCGAGACCCAGTACTTC
-	-	TRBJ1-6	TRBV6-6	CASSYRVGSPLHF	TGTGCCAGCAGTTACAGGGTGGGTTCACCCCTCCACTTT
few	-	TRBJ2-7	TRBV4-2	CASSRGYEQYF	TGTGCCAGCAGCCGCGGATACGAGCAGTACTTC
-	-	TRBJ2-1	TRBV7-9	CASSLVAQRGLPGNEQFF	TGTGCCAGCAGCTTAGTAGCCCAAAGGGGTCTTCCGGGCAATGAGCAGTTCTTC
-	TRBD2	TRBJ2-3	TRBV25-1	CASSARGGAPDTQYF	TGTGCCAGCAGTGCACGCGGGGGGGCCCCAGATACGCAGTATTTT
-	-	TRBJ1-1	TRBV30	CAWSVGLKAFF	TGTGCCTGGAGTGTGGGGCTAAAAGCTTTCTTT
-	-	TRBJ2-7	TRBV4-1	CASSHPGAGSSYEQYF	TGCGCCAGCAGCCATCCCGGGGCCGGGAGCTCCTACGAGCAGTACTTC
-	-	TRBJ2-7	TRBV9	CASSVGLPYGTDPYEQYF	TGTGCCAGCAGCGTAGGGCTCCCCTACGGGACGGATCCTTACGAGCAGTACTTC